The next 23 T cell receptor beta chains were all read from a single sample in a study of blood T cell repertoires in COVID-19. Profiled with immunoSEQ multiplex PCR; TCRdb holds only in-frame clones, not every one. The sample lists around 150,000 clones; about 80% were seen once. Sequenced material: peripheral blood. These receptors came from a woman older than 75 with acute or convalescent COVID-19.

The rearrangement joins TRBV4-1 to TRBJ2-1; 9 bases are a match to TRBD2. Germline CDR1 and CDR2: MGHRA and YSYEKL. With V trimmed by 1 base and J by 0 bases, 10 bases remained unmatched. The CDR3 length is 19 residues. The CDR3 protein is CASSQAGWREGRSYNEQFF. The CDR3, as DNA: TGCGCCAGCAGCCAAGCGGGGTGGCGGGAGGGACGCTCCTACAATGAGCAGTTCTTC.

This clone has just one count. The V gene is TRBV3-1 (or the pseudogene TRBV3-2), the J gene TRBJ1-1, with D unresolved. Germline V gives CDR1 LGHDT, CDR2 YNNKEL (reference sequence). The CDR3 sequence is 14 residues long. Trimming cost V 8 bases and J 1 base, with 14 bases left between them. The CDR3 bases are TGTGCCAGCTGGTCTCCTCAGGAGAACACTGAAGCTTTCTTT. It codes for CASWSPQENTEAFF.

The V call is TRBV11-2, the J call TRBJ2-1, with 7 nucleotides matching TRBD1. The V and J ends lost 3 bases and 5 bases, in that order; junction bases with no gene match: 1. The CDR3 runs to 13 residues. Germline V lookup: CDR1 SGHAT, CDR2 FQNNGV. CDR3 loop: CASSFDRDNEQFF. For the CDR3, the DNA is TGTGCCAGCAGCTTCGACAGGGACAATGAGCAGTTCTTC.

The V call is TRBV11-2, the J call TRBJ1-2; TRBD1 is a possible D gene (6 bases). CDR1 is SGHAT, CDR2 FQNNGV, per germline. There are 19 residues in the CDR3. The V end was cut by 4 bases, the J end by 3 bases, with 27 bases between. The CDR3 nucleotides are TGTGCCAGCAGCTCCGTGTTGGGGGCAGGGGTCCTCTTAGACTATGGCTACACCTTC. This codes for CASSSVLGAGVLLDYGYTF.

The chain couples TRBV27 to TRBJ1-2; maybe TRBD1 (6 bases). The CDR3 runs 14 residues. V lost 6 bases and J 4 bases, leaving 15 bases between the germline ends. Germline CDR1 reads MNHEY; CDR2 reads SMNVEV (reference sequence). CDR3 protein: CASSQQGWVYGYTF. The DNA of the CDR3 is TGTGCCAGCAGCCAACAGGGATGGGTCTATGGCTACACCTTC.

Here the CDR3 reads CAWRRGQANEKLFF. CDR3 bases: TGTGCCTGGAGGAGGGGACAGGCAAATGAAAAACTGTTTTTT. The rearrangement joins TRBV30 to TRBJ1-4, with 8 nucleotides matching TRBD1. After removal of 3 bases from V and 5 bases from J, the junction contained 5 bases not matched to a gene. This CDR3 is 14 amino acids long. The germline CDR1 and CDR2 sequences are GTSNPN and SVGIG (reference sequence).

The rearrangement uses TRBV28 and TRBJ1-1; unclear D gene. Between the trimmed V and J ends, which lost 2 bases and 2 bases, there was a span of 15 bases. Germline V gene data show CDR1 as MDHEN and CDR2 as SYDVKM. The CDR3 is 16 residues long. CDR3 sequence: CASSLNQIGANTEAFF. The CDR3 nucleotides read TGTGCCAGCAGTTTAAACCAGATAGGAGCTAACACTGAAGCTTTCTTT.

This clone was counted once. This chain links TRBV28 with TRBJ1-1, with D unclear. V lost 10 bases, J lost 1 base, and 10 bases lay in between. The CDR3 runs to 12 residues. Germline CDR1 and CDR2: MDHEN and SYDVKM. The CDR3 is CAIKTGNTEAFF. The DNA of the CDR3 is TGTGCCATCAAGACGGGGAACACTGAAGCTTTCTTT.

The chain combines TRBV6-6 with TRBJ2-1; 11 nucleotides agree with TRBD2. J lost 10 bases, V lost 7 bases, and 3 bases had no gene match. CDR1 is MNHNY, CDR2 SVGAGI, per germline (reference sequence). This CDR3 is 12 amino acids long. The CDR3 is CASTLAGGEQFF. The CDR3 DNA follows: TGTGCCAGCACCTTAGCGGGAGGGGAGCAGTTCTTC.

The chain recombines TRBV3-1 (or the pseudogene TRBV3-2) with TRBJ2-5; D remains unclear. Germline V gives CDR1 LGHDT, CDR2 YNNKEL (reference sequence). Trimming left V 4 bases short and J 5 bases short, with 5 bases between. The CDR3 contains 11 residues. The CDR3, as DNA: TGTGCCAGCAGCCTCCTGGAGACCCAGTACTTC. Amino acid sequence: CASSLLETQYF.

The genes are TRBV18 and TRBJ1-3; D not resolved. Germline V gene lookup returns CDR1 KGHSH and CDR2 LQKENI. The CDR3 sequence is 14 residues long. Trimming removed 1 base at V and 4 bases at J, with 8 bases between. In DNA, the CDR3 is TGTGCCAGCTCACCACAACAGCAAGGAAACACCATATATTTT. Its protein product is CASSPQQQGNTIYF.

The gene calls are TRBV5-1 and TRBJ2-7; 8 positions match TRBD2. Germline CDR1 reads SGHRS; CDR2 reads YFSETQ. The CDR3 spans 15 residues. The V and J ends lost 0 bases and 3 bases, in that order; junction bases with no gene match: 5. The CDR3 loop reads CASSLALAGYYEQYF. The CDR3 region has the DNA TGCGCCAGCAGCTTGGCTCTAGCGGGTTACTACGAGCAGTACTTC.

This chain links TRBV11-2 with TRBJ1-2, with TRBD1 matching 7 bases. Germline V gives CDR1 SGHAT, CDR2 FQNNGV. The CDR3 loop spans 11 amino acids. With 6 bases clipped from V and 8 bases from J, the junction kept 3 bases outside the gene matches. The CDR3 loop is CASSHRGGYTF. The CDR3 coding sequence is TGTGCCAGCAGTCACAGGGGCGGCTACACCTTC.

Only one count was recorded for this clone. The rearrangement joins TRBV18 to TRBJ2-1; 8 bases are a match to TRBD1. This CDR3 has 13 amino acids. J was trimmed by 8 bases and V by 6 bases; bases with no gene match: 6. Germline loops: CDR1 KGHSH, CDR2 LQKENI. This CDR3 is CASSGTGYDEQFF. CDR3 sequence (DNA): TGTGCCAGCTCCGGGACAGGATACGATGAGCAGTTCTTC. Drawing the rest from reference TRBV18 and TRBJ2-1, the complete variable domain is NAGVMQNPRHLVRRRGQEARLRCSPMKGHSHVYWYRQLPEEGLKFMVYLQKENIIDESGMPKERFSAEFPKEGPSILRIQQVVRGDSAAYFCASSGTGYDEQFFGPGTRLTVL.

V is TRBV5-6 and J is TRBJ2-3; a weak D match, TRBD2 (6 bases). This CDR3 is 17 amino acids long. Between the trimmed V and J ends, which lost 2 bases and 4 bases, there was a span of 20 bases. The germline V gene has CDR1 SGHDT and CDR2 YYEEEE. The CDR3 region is CASSLLAIGKGADTQYF. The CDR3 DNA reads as TGTGCCAGCAGCTTACTAGCAATCGGGAAGGGTGCAGATACGCAGTATTTT.

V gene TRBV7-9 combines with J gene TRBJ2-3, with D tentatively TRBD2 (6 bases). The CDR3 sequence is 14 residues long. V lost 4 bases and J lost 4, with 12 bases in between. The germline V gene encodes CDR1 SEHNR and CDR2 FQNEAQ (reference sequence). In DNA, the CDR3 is TGTGCCAGCAGCTCGGGAGTCCGGGCAGATACGCAGTATTTT. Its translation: CASSSGVRADTQYF.

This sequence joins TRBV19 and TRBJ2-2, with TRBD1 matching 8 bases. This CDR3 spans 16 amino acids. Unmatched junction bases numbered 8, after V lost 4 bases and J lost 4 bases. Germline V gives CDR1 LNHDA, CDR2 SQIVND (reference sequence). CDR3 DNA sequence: TGTGCCAGTAGTAGCCCCCAGGGACAGGCCACCGGGGAGCTGTTTTTT. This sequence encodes CASSSPQGQATGELFF.

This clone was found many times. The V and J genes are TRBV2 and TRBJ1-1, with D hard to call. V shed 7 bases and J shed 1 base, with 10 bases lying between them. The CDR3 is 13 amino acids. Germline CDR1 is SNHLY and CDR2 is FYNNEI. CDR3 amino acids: CASNRVQNTEAFF. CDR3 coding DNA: TGTGCCAGCAATCGGGTGCAGAACACTGAAGCTTTCTTT.

CDR3 protein: CASSTGTGGSYEQYF. In DNA form, the CDR3 reads TGTGCCAGTAGTACCGGGACAGGGGGCTCCTACGAGCAGTACTTC. The chain combines TRBV19 with TRBJ2-7, with TRBD1 identical over 11 bases. Unmatched junction bases numbered 2, after V lost 4 bases and J lost 0 bases. There are 15 residues in the CDR3. The germline V gene encodes CDR1 LNHDA and CDR2 SQIVND (reference sequence).

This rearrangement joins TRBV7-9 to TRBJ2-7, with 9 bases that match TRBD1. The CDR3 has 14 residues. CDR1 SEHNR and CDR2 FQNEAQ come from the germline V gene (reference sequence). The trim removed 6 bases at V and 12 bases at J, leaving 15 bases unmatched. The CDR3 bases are TGTGCCAGCAGTCCTCCGGGACAGGGCGCACTTTGGTACTTC. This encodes CASSPPGQGALWYF.

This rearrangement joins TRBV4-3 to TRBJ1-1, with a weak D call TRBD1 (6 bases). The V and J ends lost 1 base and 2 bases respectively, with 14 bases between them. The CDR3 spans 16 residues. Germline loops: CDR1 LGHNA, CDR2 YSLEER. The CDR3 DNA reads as TGCGCCAGCAGCCAAGCCGGCGGGGGGCGTAACACTGAAGCTTTCTTT. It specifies CASSQAGGGRNTEAFF.

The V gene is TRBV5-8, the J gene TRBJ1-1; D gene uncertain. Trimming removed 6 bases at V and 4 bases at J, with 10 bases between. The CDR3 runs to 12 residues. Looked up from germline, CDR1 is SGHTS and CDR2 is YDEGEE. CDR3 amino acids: CASTFFSTEAFF. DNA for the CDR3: TGTGCCAGCACCTTCTTCAGCACTGAAGCTTTCTTT.

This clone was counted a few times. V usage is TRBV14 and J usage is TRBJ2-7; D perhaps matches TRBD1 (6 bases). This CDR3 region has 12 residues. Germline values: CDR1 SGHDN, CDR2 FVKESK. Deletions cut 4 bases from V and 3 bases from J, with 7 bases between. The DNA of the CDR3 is TGTGCCAGCAGCCGGGACATCTACGAGCAGTACTTC. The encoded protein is CASSRDIYEQYF.